These 12 T cell receptor beta chains were sequenced from one sample in a study of cytomegalovirus exposure and HLA in healthy donors. A multiplex PCR was run with 60 Vbeta primers and 13 Jbeta primers. The repertoire was sequenced with immunoSEQ multiplex PCR; TCRdb's copy has only in-frame clones and lacks some. Of nearly 110,000 clones listed, 73% are singletons. The specimen sequenced was PBMCs. The receptors shown here come from a man in his thirties or forties in good health and CMV-seronegative.

The chain employs TRBV28 and TRBJ2-5, with unresolved D. The germline gives CDR1 MDHEN, CDR2 SYDVKM. The CDR3 has 11 amino acids. V was trimmed by 3 bases and J by 5 bases, leaving 4 bases between them. The CDR3 here is CASSFAETQYF. In DNA form, the CDR3 reads TGTGCCAGCAGTTTCGCGGAGACCCAGTACTTC.

The genes are TRBV30 and TRBJ2-3, with D unclear. The CDR3 has 13 residues. Between the trimmed V and J ends, which lost 5 bases and 0 bases, there was a span of 9 bases. Looked up from germline, CDR1 is GTSNPN and CDR2 is SVGIG (reference sequence). The CDR3 DNA reads TGTGCCTGGCTCTCACTAAGCACAGATACGCAGTATTTT. As protein: CAWLSLSTDTQYF.

This clone was seen a few times. The chain joins TRBV10-2 to TRBJ1-1; weak D call: TRBD1 (5 bases). The CDR3 sequence is 15 residues long. V lost 4 bases to trimming and J lost 0 bases, with 12 bases between them. The germline CDR1 and CDR2 sequences are WSHSY and SAAADI. The CDR3 sequence is CASSAPMTVNTEAFF. In DNA, the CDR3 is TGCGCCAGCAGTGCCCCGATGACAGTGAACACTGAAGCTTTCTTT.

The CDR3 sequence is CASSYWPNSNQPQHF. DNA of the CDR3: TGTGCCAGCAGTTACTGGCCCAATAGCAATCAGCCCCAGCATTTT. The chain employs TRBV6-5 and TRBJ1-5; D remains unclear. V was cut by 1 base and J by 0 bases, with 7 bases left in between. CDR1 and CDR2 (germline): MNHEY, SVGAGI. This CDR3 region has 15 residues.

The chain carries TRBV5-8 and TRBJ2-3, with D hard to call. The CDR3 loop spans 13 amino acids. V dropped 4 bases and J dropped 4 bases, with 10 bases sitting between them. Germline CDR1 and CDR2: SGHTS and YDEGEE. CDR3 residues: CASSNRSADTQYF. In DNA, the CDR3 is TGTGCCAGCAGCAATCGGAGTGCAGATACGCAGTATTTT.

This clone was detected once. The chain uses TRBV7-9 and TRBJ2-7; a possible D gene is TRBD2 (5 bases). CDR3 length equals 14 residues. CDR1 SEHNR and CDR2 FQNEAQ come from the germline V gene (reference sequence). Trimming took 5 bases from V and 3 from J, leaving 14 bases between them. CDR3 nucleotide sequence: TGTGCCAGCAGCCTTGACGGGGTTGTCTACGAGCAGTACTTC. Its protein product is CASSLDGVVYEQYF.

The V call is TRBV5-1, the J call TRBJ2-2; TRBD1 might be the D (6 bases). CDR3 length: 16 residues. The V and J ends lost 3 bases and 1 base respectively, with 13 bases between them. CDR1 is SGHRS and CDR2 is YFSETQ in the germline V gene. The CDR3 sequence: CASSSGQIMNTGELFF. The CDR3 DNA reads TGCGCCAGCAGCTCAGGACAGATTATGAACACCGGGGAGCTGTTTTTT.

The chain is built from TRBV5-1 and TRBJ2-6; D gene ambiguous. The CDR3 runs 13 residues. Trimming took off 2 bases at V and 4 bases at J, with 4 bases between the two ends. Germline V lookup: CDR1 SGHRS, CDR2 YFSETQ. CDR3 protein: CASSFGGANVLTF. CDR3 in DNA: TGCGCCAGCAGCTTTGGCGGGGCCAACGTCCTGACTTTC.

The genes are TRBV6-1 and TRBJ2-7; 8 positions agree with TRBD1. V shed 9 bases, J shed 0 bases, and the junction held 10 bases outside the gene matches. CDR1 MNHNS and CDR2 SASEGT come from the germline V gene. This CDR3 has 15 amino acids. CDR3 nucleotides: TGTGCCAGTAAGACGGGACAGGTGGTCTCCTACGAGCAGTACTTC. Protein sequence: CASKTGQVVSYEQYF.

This clone has only a few counts. The CDR3 carries no conserved terminal phenylalanine or tryptophan, so it likely arises from a read error. J is TRBJ2-3 and V is TRBV28; 10 nucleotides align to TRBD2. Germline CDR1 MDHEN, CDR2 SYDVKM. Trimming at V came to 3 bases and at J to 4 bases, leaving 7 bases not matched to a gene. The CDR3 has 16 residues. The CDR3 DNA follows: TGTGCCAGCAGTTTCTGGCTAGCGGGAGTCGCAGATACGCAGTATCTT. This encodes CASSFWLAGVADTQYL.

The genes are TRBV5-5 and TRBJ1-1; no clear D gene. The germline V and J ends were trimmed by 3 bases and 1 base, with 10 bases remaining between them. Germline V CDR1 and CDR2: SGHKS, YYEKEE (reference sequence). The CDR3 sequence is 14 residues long. In DNA form, the CDR3 reads TGTGCCAGCAGCTCCATGACACCGAACACTGAAGCTTTCTTT. Translating gives CASSSMTPNTEAFF. The full variable domain, with the rest looked up from reference TRBV5-5 and TRBJ1-1, is DAGVTQSPTHLIKTRGQQVTLRCSPISGHKSVSWYQQVLGQGPQFIFQYYEKEERGRGNFPDRFSARQFPNYSSELNVNALLLGDSALYLCASSSMTPNTEAFFGQGTRLTVV.

This chain uses TRBV2 with TRBJ1-2, with 8 positions matching TRBD1. Germline V lookup: CDR1 SNHLY, CDR2 FYNNEI. After removal of 8 bases from V and 4 bases from J, the junction contained 9 bases not matched to a gene. The CDR3 is 14 residues long. CDR3 region: CASSQDRDGYGYTF. The CDR3 DNA reads TGTGCCAGCTCCCAGGACAGGGACGGCTATGGCTACACCTTC.